Listed below are T cell receptor beta chains from one sample, sequenced in a study of identical twins. TCRdb independently ran MiXCR on the 5' RACE reads; one entry per CDR3 protein. Seen here are approximately 94,000 distinct CDR3 sequences, just under 6% observed once, and the top ten hold around 12%. Sequenced: memory T cells sorted from blood. The receptors were gathered from a woman aged 45-65 years in good health. Both conserved end residues are part of each CDR3. D genes are given only for firm matches. Not all rows give a size; the values are once, few, many and, for expanded clones, a class.

>many|NA|TRBV4-1|TRBJ2-2
TGCGCCAGCAGCCAGCGGGACAGTAACACCGGGGAGCTGTTTTTT
CASSQRDSNTGELFF
>many|TRBD2|TRBV5-1|TRBJ2-1
TGCGCCAGCAGCCCCTATCGGGGACTAGATATGGATGAGCAGTTCTTC
CASSPYRGLDMDEQFF
>many|TRBD1|TRBV12-3/TRBV12-4|TRBJ1-4
TGTGCCAGCAGTTCACGACAGGGTGGTGAAAAACTGTTTTTT
CASSSRQGGEKLFF
>many|NA|TRBV20-1|TRBJ2-5
TGCAGTGCCCAGACCGGAGAGACCCAGTACTTC
CSAQTGETQYF
>many|NA|TRBV4-2|TRBJ1-1
TGTGCCAGCAGCCAAGATTTATCCGGGAACACTGAAGCTTTCTTT
CASSQDLSGNTEAFF
>NA|TRBD2|TRBV20-1|TRBJ2-3
TGCAGTGCTAGAGTACAGGGACTAGCGGGAGGGCCTAATACGCAGTATTTT
CSARVQGLAGGPNTQYF
>many|NA|TRBV5-6|TRBJ1-1
TGTGCCAGCGACGTCGCCGGGCGGATGAACACTGAAGCTTTCTTT
CASDVAGRMNTEAFF
>few|NA|TRBV5-1|TRBJ2-5
TGCGCCAGCAGCACAAGTCTCCAAGAGACCCAGTACTTC
CASSTSLQETQYF
>many|TRBD1|TRBV5-1|TRBJ2-2
TGCGCCAGCAGCTTCTACAGGGGGGCCGGGGAGCTGTTTTTT
CASSFYRGAGELFF
>many|NA|TRBV5-1|TRBJ2-1
TGCGCCAGCAGGCAGGACAATGAGCAGTTCTTC
CASRQDNEQFF
>few|NA|TRBV4-2|TRBJ2-7
TGTGCCAGCAGCCAAGAACAGTCCGGCTCCTACGAGCAGTACTTC
CASSQEQSGSYEQYF
>few|TRBD2|TRBV2|TRBJ2-5
TGTGCCAGTTTATTTCCGGGACTAGCGATATCCCAGGAGACCCAGTACTTC
CASLFPGLAISQETQYF
>many|TRBD1|TRBV5-1|TRBJ2-7
TGCGCCAGCAGCTTGGGGGAACAGGGGGCGCGTAACGAGCAGTACTTC
CASSLGEQGARNEQYF
>many|NA|TRBV7-8|TRBJ2-4
TGTGCCAGCAGCCCTAGTGAAGTTGCCAAAAACATTCAGTACTTC
CASSPSEVAKNIQYF
>many|NA|TRBV2|TRBJ1-5
TGTGCCAGCACCGCAGGGACGCCCCATCAGCCCCAGCATTTT
CASTAGTPHQPQHF
>many|NA|TRBV11-2|TRBJ1-6
TGTGCCAGCAGCTTCGGGCAGCCTAATTCACCCCTCCACTTT
CASSFGQPNSPLHF
>many|TRBD2|TRBV24-1|TRBJ2-1
TGTGCCACCAGTGATGCGACTAGCGGGAGAGGGTATGAGCAGTTCTTC
CATSDATSGRGYEQFF
>NA|NA|TRBV6-4|TRBJ2-5
TGTGCCAGCTCTCCTGGCGGGACTGTAGAGACCCAGTACTTC
CASSPGGTVETQYF
>NA|TRBD1|TRBV7-9|TRBJ1-6
TGTGCCAGCAGCGCAAAGCCCGGGACAGACTATAATTCACCCCTCCACTTT
CASSAKPGTDYNSPLHF
>many|NA|TRBV7-2|TRBJ1-1
TGTGCCAGCAGCTTAGCGGAGGGCGTGGGCACTGAAGCTTTCTTT
CASSLAEGVGTEAFF
>many|TRBD1|TRBV2|TRBJ2-7
TGTGCCAGCAGCGGGACAGGGGACTACGAGCAGTACTTC
CASSGTGDYEQYF
>many|NA|TRBV5-6|TRBJ1-1
TGTGCCAGCAGCTTGATGGGGGTGGTCACTGAAGCTTTCTTT
CASSLMGVVTEAFF
>few|NA|TRBV18|TRBJ1-1
TGTGCCAGCTCACCACACGTCTTGGGAGGGGTTGAAGCTTTCTTT
CASSPHVLGGVEAFF
>many|TRBD1|TRBV24-1|TRBJ2-1
TGTGCCACCACTTCCTCTAGGACAGGGGAGTTCTTC
CATTSSRTGEFF
>many|NA|TRBV5-4|TRBJ2-6
TGTGCCAGCAGCTCGATCTCTTGGACCCGAATATCTGGGGCCAACGTCCTGACTTTC
CASSSISWTRISGANVLTF
>many|NA|TRBV12-3/TRBV12-4|TRBJ1-5
TGTGCCAGCAGTTTTTCAGGGATTCCCCAGCATTTT
CASSFSGIPQHF
>NA|NA|TRBV10-3|TRBJ1-1
TGTGCCATCAGTGAGTCGGGGCAGATGAACACTGAAGCTTTCTTT
CAISESGQMNTEAFF